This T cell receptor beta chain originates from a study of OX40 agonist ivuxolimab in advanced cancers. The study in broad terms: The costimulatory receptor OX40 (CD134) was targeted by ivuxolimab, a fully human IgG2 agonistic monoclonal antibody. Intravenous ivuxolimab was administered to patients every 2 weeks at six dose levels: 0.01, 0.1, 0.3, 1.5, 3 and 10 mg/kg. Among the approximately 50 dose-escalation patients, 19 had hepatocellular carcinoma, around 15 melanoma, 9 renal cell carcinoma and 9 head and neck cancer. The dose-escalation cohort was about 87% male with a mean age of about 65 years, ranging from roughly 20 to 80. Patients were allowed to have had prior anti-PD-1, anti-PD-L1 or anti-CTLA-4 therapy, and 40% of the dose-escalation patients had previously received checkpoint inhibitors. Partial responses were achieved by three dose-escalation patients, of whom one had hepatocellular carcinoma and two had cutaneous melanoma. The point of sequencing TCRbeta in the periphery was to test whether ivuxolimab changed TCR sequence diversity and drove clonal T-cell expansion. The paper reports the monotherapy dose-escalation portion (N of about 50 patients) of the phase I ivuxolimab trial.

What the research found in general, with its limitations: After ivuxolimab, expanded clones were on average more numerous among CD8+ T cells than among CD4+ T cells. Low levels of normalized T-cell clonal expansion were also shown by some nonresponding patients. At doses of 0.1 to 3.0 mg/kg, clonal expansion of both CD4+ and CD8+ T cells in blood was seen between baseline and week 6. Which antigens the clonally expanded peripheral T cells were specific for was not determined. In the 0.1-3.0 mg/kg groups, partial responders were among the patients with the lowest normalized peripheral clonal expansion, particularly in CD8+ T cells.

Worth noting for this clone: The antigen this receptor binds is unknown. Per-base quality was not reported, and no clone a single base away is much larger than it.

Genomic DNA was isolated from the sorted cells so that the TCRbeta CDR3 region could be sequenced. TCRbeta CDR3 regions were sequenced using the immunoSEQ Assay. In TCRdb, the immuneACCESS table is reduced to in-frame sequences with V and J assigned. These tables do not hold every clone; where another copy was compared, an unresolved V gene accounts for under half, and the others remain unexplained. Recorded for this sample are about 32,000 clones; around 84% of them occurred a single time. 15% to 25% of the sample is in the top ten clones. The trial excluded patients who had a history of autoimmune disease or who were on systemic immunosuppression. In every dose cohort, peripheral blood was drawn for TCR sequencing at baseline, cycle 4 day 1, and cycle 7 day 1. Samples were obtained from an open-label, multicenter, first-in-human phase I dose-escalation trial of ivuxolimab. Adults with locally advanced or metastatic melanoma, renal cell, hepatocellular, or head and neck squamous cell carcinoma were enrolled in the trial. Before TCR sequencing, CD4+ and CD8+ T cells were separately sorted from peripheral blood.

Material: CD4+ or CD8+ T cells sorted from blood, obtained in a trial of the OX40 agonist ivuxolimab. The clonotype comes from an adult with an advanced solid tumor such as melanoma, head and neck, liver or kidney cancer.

The CDR3 has the sequence CASSKLLAGGSDTQYF. The nucleotide sequence reads as follows: TGCGCCAGCAGCAAATTACTAGCGGGAGGGTCAGATACGCAGTATTTT. Recombination joined TRBV4-1 with TRBJ2-3, with 13 middle bases fitting TRBD2. CDR1 and CDR2 are read off the germline V gene as MGHRA and YSYEKL. V loses 5 bases at its end and J loses 4 bases; junction bases beyond the gene matches: 6. The CDR3 runs 16 amino acids, cysteine and phenylalanine included. The read is trimmed to its CDR3 DNA, 48 bases read in frame from base 1.